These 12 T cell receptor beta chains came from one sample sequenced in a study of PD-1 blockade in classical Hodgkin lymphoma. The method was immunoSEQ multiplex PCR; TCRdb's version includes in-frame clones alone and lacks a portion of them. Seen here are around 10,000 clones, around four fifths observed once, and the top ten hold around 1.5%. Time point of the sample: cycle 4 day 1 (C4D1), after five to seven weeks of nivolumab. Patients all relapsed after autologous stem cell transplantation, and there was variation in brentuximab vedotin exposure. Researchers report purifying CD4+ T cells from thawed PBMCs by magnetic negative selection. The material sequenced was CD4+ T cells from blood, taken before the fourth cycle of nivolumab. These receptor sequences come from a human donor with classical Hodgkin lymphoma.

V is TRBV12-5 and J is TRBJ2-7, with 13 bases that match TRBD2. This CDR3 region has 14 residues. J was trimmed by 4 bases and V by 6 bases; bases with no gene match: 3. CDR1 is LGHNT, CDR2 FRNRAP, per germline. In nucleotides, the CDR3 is TGTGCTAGTGGCCGGACTAGCGGGAGTTACGAGCAGTACTTC. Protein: CASGRTSGSYEQYF.

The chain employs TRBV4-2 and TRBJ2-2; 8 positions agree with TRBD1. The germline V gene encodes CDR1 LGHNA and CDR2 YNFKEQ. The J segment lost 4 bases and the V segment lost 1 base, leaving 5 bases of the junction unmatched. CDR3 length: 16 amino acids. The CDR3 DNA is TGTGCCAGCAGCCAAGGCCAGGGGGCAGGCACCGGGGAGCTGTTTTTT. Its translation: CASSQGQGAGTGELFF.

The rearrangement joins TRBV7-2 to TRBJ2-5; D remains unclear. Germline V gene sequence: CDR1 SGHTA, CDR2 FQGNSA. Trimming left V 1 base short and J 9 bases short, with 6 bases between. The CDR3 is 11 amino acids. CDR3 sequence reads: CASSLGGAQYF. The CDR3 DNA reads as TGTGCCAGCAGCTTAGGGGGTGCCCAGTACTTC.

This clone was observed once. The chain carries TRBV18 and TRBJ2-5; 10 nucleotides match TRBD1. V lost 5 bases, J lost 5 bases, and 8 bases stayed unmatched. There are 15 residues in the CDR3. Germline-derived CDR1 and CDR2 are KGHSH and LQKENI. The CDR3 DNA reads TGTGCCAGCTCAAAGGACAGGGGGGGAAAGGAGACCCAGTACTTC. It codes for CASSKDRGGKETQYF.

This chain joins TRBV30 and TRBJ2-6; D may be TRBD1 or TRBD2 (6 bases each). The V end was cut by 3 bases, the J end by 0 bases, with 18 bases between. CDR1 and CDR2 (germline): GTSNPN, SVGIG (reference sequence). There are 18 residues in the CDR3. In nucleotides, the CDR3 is TGTGCCTGGAGCGGGGGCGCGGGACGCCACTCTGGGGCCAACGTCCTGACTTTC. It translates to CAWSGGAGRHSGANVLTF.

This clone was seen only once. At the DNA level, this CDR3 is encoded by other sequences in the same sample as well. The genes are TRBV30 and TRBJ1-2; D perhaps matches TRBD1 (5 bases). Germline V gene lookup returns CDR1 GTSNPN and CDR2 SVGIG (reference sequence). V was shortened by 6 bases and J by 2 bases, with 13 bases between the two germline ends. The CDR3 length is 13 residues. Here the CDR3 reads CACPRGQNYGYTF. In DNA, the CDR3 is TGTGCCTGCCCCCGGGGCCAAAACTATGGCTACACCTTC. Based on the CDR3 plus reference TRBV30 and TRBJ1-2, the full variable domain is SQTIHQWPATLVQPVGSPLSLECTVEGTSNPNLYWYRQAAGRGLQLLFYSVGIGQISSEVPQNLSASRPQDRQFILSSKKLLLSDSGFYLCACPRGQNYGYTFGSGTRLTVV.

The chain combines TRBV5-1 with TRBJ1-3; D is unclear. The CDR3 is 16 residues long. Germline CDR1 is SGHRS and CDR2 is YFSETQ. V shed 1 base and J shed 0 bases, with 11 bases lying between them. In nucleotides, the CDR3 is TGCGCCAGCAGCTTGTTTTCACCTACCTCTGGAAACACCATATATTTT. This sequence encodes CASSLFSPTSGNTIYF.

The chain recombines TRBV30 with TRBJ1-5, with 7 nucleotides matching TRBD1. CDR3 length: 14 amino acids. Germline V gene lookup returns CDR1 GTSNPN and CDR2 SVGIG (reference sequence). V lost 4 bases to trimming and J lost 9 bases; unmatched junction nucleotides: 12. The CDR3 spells CAWMRQGPRWPQHF. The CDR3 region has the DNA TGTGCCTGGATGAGACAGGGTCCTCGGTGGCCCCAGCATTTT.

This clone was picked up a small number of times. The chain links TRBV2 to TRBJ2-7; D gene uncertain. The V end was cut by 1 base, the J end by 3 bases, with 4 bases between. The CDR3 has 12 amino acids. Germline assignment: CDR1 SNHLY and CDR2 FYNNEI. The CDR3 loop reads CASSEGGYEQYF. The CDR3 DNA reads TGTGCCAGCAGTGAAGGCGGCTACGAGCAGTACTTC.

The CDR3 here is CASSLVGPGGYTF. The DNA of the CDR3 is TGTGCCAGCAGCTTGGTCGGGCCCGGAGGCTACACCTTC. The chain is built from TRBV5-6 and TRBJ1-2; no firm D call. CDR1 is SGHDT and CDR2 is YYEEEE in the germline V gene. Trimming shortened V by 0 bases and J by 8 bases, and 11 bases separated the two germline ends. The CDR3 runs 13 residues.

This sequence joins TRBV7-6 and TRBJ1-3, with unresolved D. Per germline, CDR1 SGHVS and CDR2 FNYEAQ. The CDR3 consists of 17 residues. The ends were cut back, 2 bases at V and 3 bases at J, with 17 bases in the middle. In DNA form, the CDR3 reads TGTGCCAGCAGCTTACCCCCGGTCGGCGGGCTTGGAAACACCATATATTTT. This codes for CASSLPPVGGLGNTIYF.

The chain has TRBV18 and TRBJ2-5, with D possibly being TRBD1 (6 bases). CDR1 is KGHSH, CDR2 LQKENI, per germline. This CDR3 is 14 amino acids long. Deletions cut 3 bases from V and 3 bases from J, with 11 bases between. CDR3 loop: CASSPTGNEETQYF. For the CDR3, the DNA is TGTGCCAGCTCACCGACAGGTAACGAAGAGACCCAGTACTTC.